Below, 6 T cell receptor beta chains from the same sample are listed, as sequenced in a study of blood T cells in healthy people across ages. A second PCR, run for about 7 to 11 cycles, used a sample-barcoded 5' primer plus a J-beta primer mix. MiXCR, run by TCRdb on the 5' RACE reads, gives a single entry per CDR3 protein. This sample carries around 1,800,000 distinct CDR3 sequences, around 42% of them seen once, and the ten largest clones take roughly 24%. Sequencing was carried out using blood. These TCRs come from a human donor in good health.

This clonotype has a handful of counts. The V gene is TRBV29-1, the J gene TRBJ1-1; TRBD1 might be the D (6 bases). Looked up from germline, CDR1 is SQVTM and CDR2 is ANQGSEA. This CDR3 has 13 residues. V gave up 7 bases and J gave up 4 bases, with 16 bases separating them. CDR3 sequence reads: CSALKGEGTEAFF. CDR3 bases: TGCAGCGCCCTAAAGGGGGAGGGCACTGAAGCTTTCTTT.

This sequence joins TRBV7-6 and TRBJ1-6, with a possible D match to TRBD1 (6 bases). Germline V gene data show CDR1 as SGHVS and CDR2 as FNYEAQ. Trimming removed 5 bases from V and 10 bases from J, with 18 bases in between. The CDR3 covers 15 residues. CDR3 residues: CASSRAVGGTSPLHF. The CDR3 coding sequence is TGTGCCAGCAGCCGGGCGGTAGGGGGTACCTCACCCCTCCACTTT.

The rearrangement links TRBV11-2 to TRBJ1-5, with D possibly TRBD1 on 6 matching bases. The germline CDR1 and CDR2 sequences are SGHAT and FQNNGV. The CDR3 is 13 residues long. V lost 8 bases and J 6 bases, leaving 14 bases between the germline ends. The CDR3 here is CASAGARGQPQHF. The CDR3 coding sequence is TGTGCCAGCGCAGGGGCGAGGGGTCAGCCCCAGCATTTT.

The chain employs TRBV29-1 and TRBJ1-2; D not certain. The CDR3 totals 11 residues. From germline, CDR1 is SQVTM and CDR2 ANQGSEA. Trimming pared 4 bases from V and 8 bases from J, leaving 11 bases between. The CDR3: CSVGSAGGYTF. The CDR3 DNA is TGCAGCGTTGGTTCCGCTGGGGGCTACACCTTC.

The CDR3 sequence is CASRQGALTYNEQFF. DNA for the CDR3: TGTGCCAGCAGGCAGGGGGCACTGACTTACAATGAGCAGTTCTTC. The chain uses TRBV6-2 or TRBV6-3 and TRBJ2-1; 8 bases are a match to TRBD1. The CDR3 totals 15 residues. CDR1 is MNHEY, CDR2 SVGEGT, per germline. V was pared by 6 bases and J by 4 bases, with 8 bases of the junction left unmatched.

The V gene is TRBV5-1, the J gene TRBJ2-7; D is undetermined. The germline V gene encodes CDR1 SGHRS and CDR2 YFSETQ. The CDR3 has 16 amino acids. Trimming took off 4 bases at V and 0 bases at J, with 17 bases between the two ends. CDR3 loop: CASSPSSRGYSYEQYF. The CDR3 region has the DNA TGCGCCAGCAGCCCCAGTAGTCGCGGATACTCCTACGAGCAGTACTTC.